One and the same sample provided the 6 T cell receptor beta chains below, sequenced in a study. In TCRdb, the 5' RACE reads were re-called with MiXCR into one record per CDR3 protein. The top ten hold roughly 3.7% of the sample, which has around 44,000 distinct CDR3 sequences, approximately 22% seen once. Cells sorted as Tregs were CD4+, CD25+ and CD127-/low. Sequencing was performed on Tregs sorted from blood. Receptors originate from a female donor with breast cancer.

This CDR3 is CASSLAVTNNEQFF. In DNA form, the CDR3 reads TGTGCCAGCAGCTTAGCGGTCACCAACAATGAGCAGTTCTTC. This rearrangement joins TRBV7-9 to TRBJ2-1; no reliable D call. The CDR3 extends over 14 amino acids. Germline CDR1 SEHNR, CDR2 FQNEAQ (reference sequence). Trimming pared 0 bases from V and 5 bases from J, leaving 8 bases between.

This clonotype came up many times. One end of the junction fails to match germline, which may point to a read error. The rearrangement uses TRBV2 and TRBJ1-3; D is possibly TRBD1 (6 bases). This CDR3 has 15 residues. In germline, CDR1 is SNHLY, CDR2 FYNNEI. CDR3 amino acids: CASSEASGVGNTIYF. CDR3 bases: TGTGCCAGCAGCGAAGCATCAGGGGTGGGAAACACCATATATTTT.

The gene calls are TRBV4-1 and TRBJ1-4, with TRBD1 matching 8 bases. This CDR3 has 15 residues. In germline, CDR1 is MGHRA, CDR2 YSYEKL. Germline trimming cut 4 bases from V and 4 bases from J; bases unmatched to any gene: 5. In nucleotides, the CDR3 is TGCGCCAGCAGCCCGCCCACAGGGGGTAATGAAAAACTGTTTTTT. This sequence encodes CASSPPTGGNEKLFF.

This clonotype was observed a few times. The chain couples TRBV11-2 to TRBJ1-4; D remains ambiguous. The CDR3 covers 14 residues. Trimming took 4 bases from V and 8 from J, leaving 14 bases between them. Germline assignment: CDR1 SGHAT and CDR2 FQNNGV. The CDR3 sequence: CASSSTLRREKLFF. The DNA for the CDR3 is TGTGCCAGCAGCTCAACCCTTAGACGGGAAAAACTGTTTTTT.

This clonotype was seen at least ten times. The chain employs TRBV9 and TRBJ1-1, with a possible D match to TRBD1 (6 bases). From germline, CDR1 is SGDLS and CDR2 YYNGEE. This CDR3 is built from 15 residues. The V gene lost 3 bases and the J gene lost 1 base, with 13 bases spanning the gap. The CDR3 nucleotides read TGTGCCAGCAGCGCACAGGGACACCCGAACACTGAAGCTTTCTTT. Amino acids: CASSAQGHPNTEAFF.

The V and J genes are TRBV14 and TRBJ2-1; 12 bases line up with TRBD2. The CDR3 sequence is 15 residues long. After removal of 8 bases from V and 3 bases from J, the junction contained 5 bases not matched to a gene. Germline lookup yields CDR1 SGHDN and CDR2 FVKESK. The CDR3 coding sequence is TGTGCCAGCGGCCTAGCGGGAGGGCACTACAATGAGCAGTTCTTC. The encoded protein is CASGLAGGHYNEQFF.